What follows are 15 T cell receptor beta chains derived from one specimen sequenced in a study of cytomegalovirus exposure and HLA in healthy donors. PCR employed 60 Vbeta and 13 Jbeta primers. The method was immunoSEQ multiplex PCR; TCRdb's version includes in-frame clones alone and lacks a portion of them. Of approximately 150,000 clones listed, around 74% are singletons. Specimen: PBMCs. The receptors here all came from a man between 45 and 60 years old in good health and CMV-seropositive.

This chain connects TRBV6-5 to TRBJ2-7; D unresolved. Germline V lookup: CDR1 MNHEY, CDR2 SVGAGI. V lost 5 bases and J 3 bases, leaving 5 bases between the germline ends. The CDR3 contains 11 residues. DNA for the CDR3: TGTGCCAGCAGTAACAGCTACGAGCAGTACTTC. Its protein is CASSNSYEQYF.

This chain uses TRBV11-2 with TRBJ2-7; TRBD2 matches at 9 bases. The V gene end was trimmed by 5 bases and the J gene end by 7 bases; junction bases not matched to a gene: 15. Germline values: CDR1 SGHAT, CDR2 FQNNGV. The CDR3 loop spans 16 amino acids. CDR3 coding DNA: TGTGCCAGCAGCCCCGTAAAACCTAGCGGGATGAAAGAGCAGTACTTC. It encodes CASSPVKPSGMKEQYF.

This chain connects TRBV7-9 to TRBJ2-2; D is possibly TRBD1 (6 bases). The CDR3 loop spans 14 amino acids. Germline V lookup: CDR1 SEHNR, CDR2 FQNEAQ (reference sequence). V was trimmed by 3 bases and J by 7 bases, leaving 12 bases between them. The CDR3 is CASSFRQGNGELFF. The CDR3 nucleotides read TGTGCCAGCAGCTTCCGTCAGGGGAACGGGGAGCTGTTTTTT.

Concerning this clone: In the same sample, other DNA sequences code for this CDR3. The V gene is TRBV7-8, the J gene TRBJ1-4, with D hard to call. Trimming pared 1 base from V and 4 bases from J, leaving 7 bases between. CDR1 is SGHVS, CDR2 FQNEAQ, per germline. This CDR3 contains 14 residues. The chain's CDR3 is CASSLGQYNEKLFF. CDR3 DNA: TGTGCCAGCAGCTTAGGGCAGTATAATGAAAAACTGTTTTTT.

The V gene is TRBV19, the J gene TRBJ1-4, with TRBD1 matching over 8 bases. This CDR3 is 15 amino acids long. Trimming took 9 bases from V and 2 from J; bases not matched to a gene: 8. The V gene's germline CDR1 is LNHDA and CDR2 SQIVND (reference sequence). The CDR3 reads CASRTGFGTNEKLFF. The CDR3 region has the DNA TGTGCCAGCCGGACAGGGTTCGGTACTAATGAAAAACTGTTTTTT. Based on the CDR3 plus reference TRBV19 and TRBJ1-4, the full variable domain is DGGITQSPKYLFRKEGQNVTLSCEQNLNHDAMYWYRQDPGQGLRLIYYSQIVNDFQKGDIAEGYSVSREKKESFPLTVTSAQKNPTAFYLCASRTGFGTNEKLFFGSGTQLSVL.

This clone appeared a few times. This rearrangement joins TRBV6-6 to TRBJ2-2; D might be TRBD2 (6 bases). The germline V and J ends were trimmed by 8 bases and 7 bases, with 11 bases remaining between them. The germline V gene encodes CDR1 MNHNY and CDR2 SVGAGI (reference sequence). The CDR3 sequence is 12 residues long. The CDR3 reads CASGSGGGELFF. CDR3 DNA sequence: TGTGCCAGCGGTAGCGGTGGCGGGGAGCTGTTTTTT.

This clone showed up many times. The chain couples TRBV27 to TRBJ1-1; tentative D call: TRBD1 (5 bases). This CDR3 has 14 amino acids. CDR1 is MNHEY and CDR2 is SMNVEV in the germline V gene (reference sequence). Trimming shortened V by 0 bases and J by 5 bases, and 10 bases separated the two germline ends. In nucleotides, the CDR3 is TGTGCCAGCAGTTTATCCAGGGTCGGGACTGAAGCTTTCTTT. Translated: CASSLSRVGTEAFF.

J is TRBJ1-6 and V is TRBV7-8; weak D call: TRBD1 (5 bases). Between the trimmed V and J ends, which lost 2 bases and 10 bases, there was a span of 12 bases. Germline CDR1 SGHVS, CDR2 FQNEAQ. This CDR3 has 14 residues. CDR3 coding DNA: TGTGCCAGCAGCTTATGGCAGGGCGGATCACCCCTCCACTTT. It is translated as CASSLWQGGSPLHF.

The chain combines TRBV29-1 with TRBJ2-7; 8 bases match TRBD2. Germline values: CDR1 SQVTM, CDR2 ANQGSEA. This CDR3 comprises 14 residues. Unmatched junction bases numbered 4, after V lost 0 bases and J lost 3 bases. The CDR3 sequence is CSVEEREGRYEQYF. DNA of the CDR3: TGCAGCGTTGAAGAACGGGAGGGCCGCTACGAGCAGTACTTC.

The rearrangement links TRBV5-1 to TRBJ1-1, with a possible D match to TRBD1 (6 bases). Trimming stripped 0 bases from V and 2 bases from J, with 11 bases between. Germline assignment: CDR1 SGHRS and CDR2 YFSETQ. This CDR3 is 15 amino acids long. The DNA for the CDR3 is TGCGCCAGCAGCTTGGGAGGGACACCAAACACTGAAGCTTTCTTT. Translated, it gives CASSLGGTPNTEAFF.

This clone was found a few times. The gene calls are TRBV7-9 and TRBJ1-6; D is perhaps TRBD1 (5 bases). CDR1 and CDR2 from the germline V gene are SEHNR and FQNEAQ (reference sequence). V dropped 7 bases and J dropped 9 bases, with 22 bases sitting between them. The CDR3 covers 16 residues. In DNA form, the CDR3 reads TGTGCCAGCACCAAACCTATTAGGGGCAGAGGTTCACCCCTCCACTTT. The encoded protein is CASTKPIRGRGSPLHF.

The chain combines TRBV12-1 with TRBJ2-5; TRBD1, as called in the table, went unchecked against the DNA. TRBV12-1 is classified as a pseudogene. The CDR3 has 17 residues. CDR3 DNA sequence: TGTGCCAGCAGCCGGGCCTCCGGGACACACGGGCCTGGGGGCCAGTACTTC. It yields the protein CASSRASGTHGPGGQYF.

This chain connects TRBV28 to TRBJ2-5, with a tentative D call TRBD1 (6 bases). CDR3 length: 12 residues. From germline, CDR1 is MDHEN and CDR2 SYDVKM. The V end lost 5 bases, the J end lost 5 bases, and 9 bases lay between the germline ends. In DNA, the CDR3 is TGTGCCAGCAGTGGGGGCGTGGAGACCCAGTACTTC. As protein: CASSGGVETQYF.

The table lists this clone with a few counts. The chain employs TRBV28 and TRBJ2-1; 7 bases match TRBD2. The CDR3 totals 17 residues. Germline loops: CDR1 MDHEN, CDR2 SYDVKM. Trimming removed 2 bases from V and 5 bases from J; junction bases left unmatched: 12. The CDR3 region is CASSLRGRAPRDNEQFF. The CDR3 DNA reads as TGTGCCAGCAGTTTACGGGGGAGGGCCCCTCGGGACAATGAGCAGTTCTTC.

The V gene is TRBV7-9, the J gene TRBJ2-5, with 9 positions matching TRBD2. The DNA end lines up better with TRBJ2-7; the J call may be wrong. This CDR3 contains 16 residues. Germline V lookup: CDR1 SEHNR, CDR2 FQNEAQ (reference sequence). The chain's CDR3 is CASSLAGGRAAYEQYF. CDR3 sequence (DNA): TGTGCCAGCAGCTTAGCCGGCGGGAGGGCCGCCTACGAGCAGTACTTC.